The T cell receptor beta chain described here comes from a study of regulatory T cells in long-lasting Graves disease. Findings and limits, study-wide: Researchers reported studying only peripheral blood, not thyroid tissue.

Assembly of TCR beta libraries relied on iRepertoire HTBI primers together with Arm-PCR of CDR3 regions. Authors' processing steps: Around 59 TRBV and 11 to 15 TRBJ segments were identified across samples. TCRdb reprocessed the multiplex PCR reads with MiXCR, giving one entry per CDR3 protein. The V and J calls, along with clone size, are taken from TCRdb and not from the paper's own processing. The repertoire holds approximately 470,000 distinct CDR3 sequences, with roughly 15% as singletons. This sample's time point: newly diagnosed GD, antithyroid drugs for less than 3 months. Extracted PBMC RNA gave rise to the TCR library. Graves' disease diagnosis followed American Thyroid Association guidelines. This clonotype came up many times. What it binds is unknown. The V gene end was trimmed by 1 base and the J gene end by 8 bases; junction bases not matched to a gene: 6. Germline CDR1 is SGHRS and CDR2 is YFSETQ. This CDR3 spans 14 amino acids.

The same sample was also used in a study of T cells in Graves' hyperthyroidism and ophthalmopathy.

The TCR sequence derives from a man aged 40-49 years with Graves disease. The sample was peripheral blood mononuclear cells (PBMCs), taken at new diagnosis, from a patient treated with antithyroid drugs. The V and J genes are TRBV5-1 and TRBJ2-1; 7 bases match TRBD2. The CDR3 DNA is TGCGCCAGCAGCTTGCTAGCGGCCCCAGATGAGCAGTTCTTC. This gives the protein CASSLLAAPDEQFF.